The present entry profiles one T cell receptor (beta chain) with its context. What antigen it recognizes has not been identified. No much larger clonotype is one base removed from it; base qualities were not supplied. Peripheral blood CD8+ and CD4+ T cells from healthy donors, Susac syndrome patients and multiple sclerosis patients were profiled using high-throughput TCR beta sequencing. The multiple sclerosis controls were treatment-naive patients whose relapsing-remitting disease, either stable or active, fulfilled the revised McDonald criteria. Bulk CD8+ and CD4+ T cells were purified by magnetic negative isolation, whereas CD8+ TEMRA cells were enriched by FACS. Blood was drawn into EDTA tubes, processed within 24 hours, and PBMCs were isolated by density gradient centrifugation. PBMCs intended for TCR sequencing were cryopreserved in liquid nitrogen and thawed later in a water bath at 37 degrees C. The sorted or isolated CD4+, CD8+ and CD8+ TEMRA cells had a purity of 90% or higher.

RNA was extracted using the RNeasy kit, and about 0.45 to 1 ug of the RNA was reverse transcribed with random hexamers. The immunoSEQ multiplex PCR assay, covering 54 Vbeta and 13 Jbeta segments, was used to amplify TCR beta CDR3 regions. To correct PCR amplification bias, a synthetic template baseline was used for both primer optimization and computational correction. As for the original processing: Only productive sequences were kept, with reads annotated to V, D and J genes according to IMGT and analyzed in immunoSEQ Analyzer. Clonality was computed as one minus Shannon entropy normalized by log2 of the number of productive unique sequences. Public and private clones were assessed among the 100 most prevalent clones of each patient and control. Susac-specific clones were defined as absent from healthy and MS cohorts, 1052 published viral clones and other ImmuneACCESS disease sequences. TCRdb passed the public sequencing reads through fastp at Q25 and MiXCR, retaining productive beta sequences. When rows share a CDR3 protein, they turn into one entry using the most common DNA and genes. TCRdb's processing, not the study's, gives the V and J calls here. The sample contains approximately 200,000 distinct CDR3 sequences, approximately 95% of them found a single time. The ten most abundant clones make up around 0.093% of the sample.

The source of the sample is a study of CD8 T cells in Susac syndrome (dated 2019 in TCRdb). Notes on the research overall: Repertoire sequencing was used to test whether CD8+ T cell activation and differentiation in Susac syndrome was antigen driven.

Between the V and J ends, shortened by 1 base and 5 bases respectively, the junction contains 11 bases. CDR1 is given as SGHAT and CDR2 as FQDESV, both from the germline V gene (reference sequence). Reading from cysteine to phenylalanine, the CDR3 counts 14 amino acids. Only the CDR3 DNA stays, 42 bases, in frame from base 1. Study-wide conclusions, independent of this receptor: The number of individuals in the TCR sequencing and HLA analysis was recognized as being relatively small.

This clonotype was obtained from a human donor with multiple sclerosis. Specimen: CD4+ T cells from PBMCs. The sequence is built from TRBV11-1 and TRBJ1-1; the D gene assignment is ambiguous. The DNA is as follows: TGTGCCAGCAGCTTAGGGGCGAAGGTTACTGAAGCTTTCTTT. Translated, it gives CASSLGAKVTEAFF.